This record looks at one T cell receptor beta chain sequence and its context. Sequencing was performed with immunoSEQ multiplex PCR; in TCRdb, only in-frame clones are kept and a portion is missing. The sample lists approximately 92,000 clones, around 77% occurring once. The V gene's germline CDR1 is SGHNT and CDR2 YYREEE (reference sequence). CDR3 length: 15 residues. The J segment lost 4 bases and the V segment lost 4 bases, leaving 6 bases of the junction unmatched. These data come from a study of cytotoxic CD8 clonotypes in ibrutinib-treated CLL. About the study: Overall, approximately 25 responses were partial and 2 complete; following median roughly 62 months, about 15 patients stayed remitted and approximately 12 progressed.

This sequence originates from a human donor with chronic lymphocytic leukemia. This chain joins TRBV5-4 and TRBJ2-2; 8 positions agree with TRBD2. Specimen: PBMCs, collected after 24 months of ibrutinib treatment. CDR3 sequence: CASSRHSGGTGELFF. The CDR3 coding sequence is TGTGCCAGCAGCCGGCACAGCGGGGGCACCGGGGAGCTGTTTTTT.